The 9 T cell receptor beta chains given below trace back to one sample, sequenced in a study of shared clonotypes between healthy human individuals. Data came from immunoSEQ multiplex PCR; TCRdb stores just in-frame clones and leaves some out. The sample has about 470,000 clones, roughly 77% seen once. Sequenced: PBMCs. The receptor set was obtained from a woman aged 40 to 50 in good health. Some clones in this sample may be carry-over from other donors' samples.

The chain uses TRBV4-2 and TRBJ1-1, with D hard to call. Germline lookup yields CDR1 LGHNA and CDR2 YNFKEQ. This CDR3 contains 16 residues. V lost 1 base and J lost 2, with 14 bases in between. As DNA, the CDR3 is TGTGCCAGCAGCCAAGGGGTGGGCACAACTAACACTGAAGCTTTCTTT. The encoded protein is CASSQGVGTTNTEAFF.

This clone was seen only once. The V call is TRBV11-2, the J call TRBJ2-3, with D possibly being TRBD2 (6 bases). The CDR3 runs to 15 residues. The germline V gene has CDR1 SGHAT and CDR2 FQNNGV. Trimming left V 3 bases short and J 5 bases short, with 15 bases between. The CDR3, as DNA: TGTGCCAGCAGCTTCTCCGGGGCCGGGGGAGATACGCAGTATTTT. This codes for CASSFSGAGGDTQYF.

This rearrangement joins TRBV7-9 to TRBJ2-2, with 7 bases that match TRBD1. The germline V gene has CDR1 SEHNR and CDR2 FQNEAQ (reference sequence). This CDR3 region has 15 residues. With V trimmed by 3 bases and J by 2 bases, 3 bases remained unmatched. The CDR3 here is CASSFTGDNTGELFF. The CDR3 nucleotides are TGTGCCAGCAGCTTCACAGGGGACAACACCGGGGAGCTGTTTTTT. Full variable domain (outside the CDR3, taken from reference TRBV7-9 and TRBJ2-2): DTGVSQNPRHKITKRGQNVTFRCDPISEHNRLYWYRQTLGQGPEFLTYFQNEAQLEKSRLLSDRFSAERPKGSFSTLEIQRTEQGDSAMYLCASSFTGDNTGELFFGEGSRLTVL.

The gene calls are TRBV2 and TRBJ2-6; D is undetermined. The CDR3 has 12 residues. V gave up 6 bases and J gave up 4 bases, with 4 bases separating them. Germline loops: CDR1 SNHLY, CDR2 FYNNEI. The CDR3 DNA reads TGTGCCAGCAGGGCGGGGGCCAACGTCCTGACTTTC. As protein: CASRAGANVLTF.

The gene calls are TRBV7-2 and TRBJ1-1, with D uncertain. The V gene lost 8 bases and the J gene lost 2 bases, with 15 bases spanning the gap. Germline loops: CDR1 SGHTA, CDR2 FQGNSA. This CDR3 has 14 residues. CDR3 sequence (DNA): TGTGCCAGCGGCTCCCGCCCCGAAAACACTGAAGCTTTCTTT. It yields the protein CASGSRPENTEAFF. Filled out from reference TRBV7-2 and TRBJ1-1, the complete variable domain reads GAGVSQSPSNKVTEKGKDVELRCDPISGHTALYWYRQSLGQGLEFLIYFQGNSAPDKSGLPSDRFSAERTGGSVSTLTIQRTQQEDSAVYLCASGSRPENTEAFFGQGTRLTVV.

Only a few counts were recorded for this clone. The V and J genes are TRBV2 and TRBJ1-2; TRBD1 is a possible D gene (5 bases). Trimming cost V 3 bases and J 5 bases, with 13 bases left between them. Germline values: CDR1 SNHLY, CDR2 FYNNEI. CDR3 length: 14 residues. The CDR3 is CASSESGGGYGYTF. CDR3 DNA: TGTGCCAGCAGTGAGTCGGGGGGAGGATATGGCTACACCTTC.

Many counts were recorded for this clone. This rearrangement joins TRBV10-3 to TRBJ2-6; D is ambiguous. V was trimmed by 9 bases and J by 0 bases, leaving 9 bases between them. The germline V gene has CDR1 ENHRY and CDR2 SYGVKD. This CDR3 has 14 amino acids. The CDR3 DNA reads TGTGCCATTTTACCGAGCTCTGGGGCCAACGTCCTGACTTTC. It translates to CAILPSSGANVLTF.

This clone was observed a few times. This chain uses TRBV18 with TRBJ1-1; maybe TRBD1 (5 bases). The V and J ends lost 2 bases and 4 bases respectively, with 14 bases between them. The CDR3 runs 15 residues. CDR1 and CDR2 from the germline V gene are KGHSH and LQKENI. The CDR3 reads CASSPYQQGGTEAFF. As DNA, the CDR3 is TGTGCCAGCTCACCATATCAGCAGGGCGGCACTGAAGCTTTCTTT.

The chain combines TRBV28 with TRBJ1-3; possible D gene TRBD1, 6 bases. Deletions cut 7 bases from V and 0 bases from J, with 10 bases between. This CDR3 has 14 amino acids. Germline V gives CDR1 MDHEN, CDR2 SYDVKM. The CDR3: CASILGGSGNTIYF. The CDR3 nucleotides are TGTGCCAGCATCCTAGGGGGCTCTGGAAACACCATATATTTT. The full variable domain, its missing parts supplied by reference TRBV28 and TRBJ1-3, is DVKVTQSSRYLVKRTGEKVFLECVQDMDHENMFWYRQDPGLGLRLIYFSYDVKMKEKGDIPEGYSVSREKKERFSLILESASTNQTSMYLCASILGGSGNTIYFGEGSWLTVV.